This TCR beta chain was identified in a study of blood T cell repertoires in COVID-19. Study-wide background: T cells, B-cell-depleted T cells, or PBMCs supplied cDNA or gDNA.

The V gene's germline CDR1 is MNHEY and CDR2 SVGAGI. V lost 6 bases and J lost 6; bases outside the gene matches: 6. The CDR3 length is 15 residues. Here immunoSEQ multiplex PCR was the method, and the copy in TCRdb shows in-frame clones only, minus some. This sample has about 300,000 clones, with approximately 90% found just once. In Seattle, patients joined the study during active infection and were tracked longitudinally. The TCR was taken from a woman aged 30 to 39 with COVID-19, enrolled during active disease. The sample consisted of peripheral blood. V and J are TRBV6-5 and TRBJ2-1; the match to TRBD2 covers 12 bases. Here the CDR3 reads CASRLLAGGVNEQFF. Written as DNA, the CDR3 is TGTGCCAGCAGATTGCTAGCGGGAGGGGTCAATGAGCAGTTCTTC.